The entry below describes one T cell receptor beta chain. Antigen unknown. The CDR3 runs 15 residues. V lost 6 bases and J lost 6, with 18 bases in between. The data originate from a study of T-cell memory formation after mild COVID-19. As for the study in general: For the most part, TCR clusters were specific to one donor.

Study-wide points: The main location of contracting CD4+ clones was CM and EM, and that of contracting CD8+ clones was EMRA. The authors left the SARS-CoV-2 specificity of second-wave clones peaking on day 37 unconfirmed.

TCRdb independently ran MiXCR on the 5' RACE reads; one entry per CDR3 protein. The repertoire holds 350,000 to 500,000 distinct CDR3 sequences, with about 25% as singletons. Sequences were obtained from PBMCs or a T cell subset sorted from them (not recorded which). The receptor was isolated from an adult woman who had mild COVID-19 (a few samples of this study predate the infection). Cell type and time point are not known. The V gene is TRBV12-3 or TRBV12-4, the J gene TRBJ2-4; D may be TRBD1 (5 bases). This chain's CDR3 is CASSRISGAGNIQYF. CDR3 bases: TGTGCCAGCAGCCGTATCTCTGGGGCAGGAAACATTCAGTACTTC.